This TCR beta chain was retrieved from a study of blood T cell repertoires in COVID-19. Study overall: Whether acute or convalescent, the COVID-19 samples came from the United States, Italy and Spain.

Germline CDR1 is SGDLS and CDR2 is YYNGEE. With 5 bases removed from V and 4 bases from J, the gap between germline ends came to 18 bases. CDR3 length: 15 residues. Original handling: Estimation of nucleated cell counts relied on the amplification of reference gene primers. Using immunoSEQ multiplex PCR, the repertoire was profiled, and TCRdb retains in-frame clones only, with some absent. D and trimming come from the DNA, and the V and J calls and clone size come from that table. The repertoire holds a few hundred thousand clones, with roughly four fifths as singletons. The TCR originated in a woman aged 50 to 60 with acute or convalescent COVID-19. The sequencing input was peripheral blood. The V call is TRBV9, the J call TRBJ1-2; D possibly corresponds to TRBD1 (6 bases). The CDR3 DNA is TGTGCCAGCAGAGCGGACAGTTTATGGCCCTATGGCTACACCTTC. Translated, it gives CASRADSLWPYGYTF.